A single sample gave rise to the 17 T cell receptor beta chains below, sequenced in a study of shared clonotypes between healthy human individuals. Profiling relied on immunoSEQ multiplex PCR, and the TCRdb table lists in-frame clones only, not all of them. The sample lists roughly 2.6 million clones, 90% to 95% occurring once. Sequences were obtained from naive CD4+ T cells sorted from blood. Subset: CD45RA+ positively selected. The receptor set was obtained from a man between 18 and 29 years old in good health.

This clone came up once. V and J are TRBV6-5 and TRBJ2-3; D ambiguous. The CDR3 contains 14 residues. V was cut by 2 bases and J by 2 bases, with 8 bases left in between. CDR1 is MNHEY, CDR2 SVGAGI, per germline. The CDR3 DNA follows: TGTGCCAGCAGTTACCTTCGAGTCACAGATACGCAGTATTTT. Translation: CASSYLRVTDTQYF.

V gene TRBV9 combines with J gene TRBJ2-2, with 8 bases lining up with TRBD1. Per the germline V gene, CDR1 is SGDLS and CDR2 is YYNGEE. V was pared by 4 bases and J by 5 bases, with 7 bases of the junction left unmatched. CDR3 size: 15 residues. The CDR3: CASSPTTGVTGELFF. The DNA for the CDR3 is TGTGCCAGCAGCCCTACGACAGGGGTGACCGGGGAGCTGTTTTTT.

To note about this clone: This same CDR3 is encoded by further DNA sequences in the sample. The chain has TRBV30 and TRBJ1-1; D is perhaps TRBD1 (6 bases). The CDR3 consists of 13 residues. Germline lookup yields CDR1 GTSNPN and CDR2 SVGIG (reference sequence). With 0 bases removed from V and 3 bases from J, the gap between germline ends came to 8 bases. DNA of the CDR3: TGTGCCTGGAGTGTAGGGGGGTACACTGAAGCTTTCTTT. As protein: CAWSVGGYTEAFF.

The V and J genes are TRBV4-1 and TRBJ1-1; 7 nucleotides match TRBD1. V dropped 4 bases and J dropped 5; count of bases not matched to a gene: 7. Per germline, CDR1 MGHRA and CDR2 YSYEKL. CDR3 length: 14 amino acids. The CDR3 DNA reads TGCGCCAGCAGCCCCCCGACAGGGAGAACTGAAGCTTTCTTT. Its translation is CASSPPTGRTEAFF.

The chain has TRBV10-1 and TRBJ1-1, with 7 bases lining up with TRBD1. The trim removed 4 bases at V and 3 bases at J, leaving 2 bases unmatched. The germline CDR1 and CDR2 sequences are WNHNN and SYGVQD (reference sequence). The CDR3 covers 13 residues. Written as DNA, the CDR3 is TGCGCCAGCAGTGGACAGGGATACACTGAAGCTTTCTTT. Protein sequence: CASSGQGYTEAFF.

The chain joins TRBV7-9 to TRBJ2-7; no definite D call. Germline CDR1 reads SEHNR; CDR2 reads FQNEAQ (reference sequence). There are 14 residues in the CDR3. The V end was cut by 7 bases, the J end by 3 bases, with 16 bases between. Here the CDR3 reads CASTRSGVDYEQYF. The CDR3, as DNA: TGTGCCAGCACCCGATCGGGTGTAGACTACGAGCAGTACTTC.

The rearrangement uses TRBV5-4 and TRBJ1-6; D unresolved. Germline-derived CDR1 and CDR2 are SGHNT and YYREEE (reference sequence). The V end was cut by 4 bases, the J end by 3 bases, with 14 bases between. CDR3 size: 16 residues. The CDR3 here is CASSGEGRLYNSPLHF. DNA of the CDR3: TGTGCCAGCAGCGGGGAAGGACGGCTCTATAATTCACCCCTCCACTTT. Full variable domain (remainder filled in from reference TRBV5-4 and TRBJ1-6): ETGVTQSPTHLIKTRGQQVTLRCSSQSGHNTVSWYQQALGQGPQFIFQYYREEENGRGNFPPRFSGLQFPNYSSELNVNALELDDSALYLCASSGEGRLYNSPLHFGNGTRLTVT.

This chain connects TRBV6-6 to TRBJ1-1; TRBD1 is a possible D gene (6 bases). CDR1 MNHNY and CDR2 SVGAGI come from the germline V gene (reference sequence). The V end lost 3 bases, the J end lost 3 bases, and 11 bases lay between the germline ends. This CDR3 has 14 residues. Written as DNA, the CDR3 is TGTGCCAGCAGTTATACAGGGCCGGACACTGAAGCTTTCTTT. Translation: CASSYTGPDTEAFF.

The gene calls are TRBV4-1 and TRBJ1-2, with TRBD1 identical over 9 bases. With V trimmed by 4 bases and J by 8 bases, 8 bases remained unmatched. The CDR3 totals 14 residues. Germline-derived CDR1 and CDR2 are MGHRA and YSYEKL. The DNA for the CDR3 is TGCGCCAGCAGCCCGACAGGGGGAAGTAGCGGCTACACCTTC. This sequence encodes CASSPTGGSSGYTF.

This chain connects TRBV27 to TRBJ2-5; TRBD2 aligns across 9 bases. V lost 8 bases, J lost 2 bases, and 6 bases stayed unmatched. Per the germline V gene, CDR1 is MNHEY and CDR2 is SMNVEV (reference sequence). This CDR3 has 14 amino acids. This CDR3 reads CASRPLAGQETQYF. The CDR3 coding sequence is TGTGCCAGCCGTCCCCTAGCGGGGCAAGAGACCCAGTACTTC.

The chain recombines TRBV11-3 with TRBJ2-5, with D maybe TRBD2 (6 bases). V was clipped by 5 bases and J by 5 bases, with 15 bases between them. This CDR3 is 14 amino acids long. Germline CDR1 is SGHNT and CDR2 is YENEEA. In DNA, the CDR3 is TGTGCCAGCAGCCCCGGACCGGCGGGGGAGACCCAGTACTTC. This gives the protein CASSPGPAGETQYF.

The DNA for the CDR3 is TGCGCCAGCAGCTTAGACAGGGAGAATACGCAGTATTTT. It codes for CASSLDRENTQYF. This rearrangement joins TRBV5-1 to TRBJ2-3; 7 positions match TRBD1. This CDR3 has 13 residues. The junction had 4 bases not matched to a gene; V was cut back by 2 bases and J by 7 bases. CDR1 and CDR2 (germline): SGHRS, YFSETQ.

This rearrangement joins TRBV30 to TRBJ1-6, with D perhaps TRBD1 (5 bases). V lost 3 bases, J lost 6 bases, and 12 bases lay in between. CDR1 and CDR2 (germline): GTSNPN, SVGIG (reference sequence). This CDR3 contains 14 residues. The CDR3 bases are TGTGCCTGGAGCAGGGAGGTCCGTAATTCACCCCTCCACTTT. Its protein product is CAWSREVRNSPLHF.

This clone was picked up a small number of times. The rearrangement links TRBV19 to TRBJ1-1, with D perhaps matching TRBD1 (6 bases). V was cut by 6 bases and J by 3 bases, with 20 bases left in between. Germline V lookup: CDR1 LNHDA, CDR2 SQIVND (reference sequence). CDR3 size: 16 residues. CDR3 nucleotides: TGTGCCAGTAGGCCTGACAGGAGAAAGGGATACACTGAAGCTTTCTTT. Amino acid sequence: CASRPDRRKGYTEAFF.

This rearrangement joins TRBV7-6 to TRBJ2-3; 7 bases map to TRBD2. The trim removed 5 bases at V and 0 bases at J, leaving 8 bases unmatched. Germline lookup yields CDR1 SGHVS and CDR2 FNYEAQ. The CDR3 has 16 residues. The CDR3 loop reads CASSGLGGLSTDTQYF. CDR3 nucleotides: TGTGCCAGCAGCGGCCTGGGGGGGTTGAGCACAGATACGCAGTATTTT.

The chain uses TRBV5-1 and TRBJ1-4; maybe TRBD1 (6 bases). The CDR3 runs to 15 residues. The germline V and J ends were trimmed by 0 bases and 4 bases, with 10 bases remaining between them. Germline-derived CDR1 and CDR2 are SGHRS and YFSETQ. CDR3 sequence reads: CASSLVSGVNEKLFF. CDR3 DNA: TGCGCCAGCAGCTTGGTGTCAGGGGTTAATGAAAAACTGTTTTTT.

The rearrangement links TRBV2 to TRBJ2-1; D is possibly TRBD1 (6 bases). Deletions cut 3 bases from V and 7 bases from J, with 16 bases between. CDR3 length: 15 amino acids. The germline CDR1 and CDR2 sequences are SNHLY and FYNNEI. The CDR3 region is CASSEDSGLGNEQFF. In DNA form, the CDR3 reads TGTGCCAGCAGTGAGGACAGTGGGCTTGGGAATGAGCAGTTCTTC.